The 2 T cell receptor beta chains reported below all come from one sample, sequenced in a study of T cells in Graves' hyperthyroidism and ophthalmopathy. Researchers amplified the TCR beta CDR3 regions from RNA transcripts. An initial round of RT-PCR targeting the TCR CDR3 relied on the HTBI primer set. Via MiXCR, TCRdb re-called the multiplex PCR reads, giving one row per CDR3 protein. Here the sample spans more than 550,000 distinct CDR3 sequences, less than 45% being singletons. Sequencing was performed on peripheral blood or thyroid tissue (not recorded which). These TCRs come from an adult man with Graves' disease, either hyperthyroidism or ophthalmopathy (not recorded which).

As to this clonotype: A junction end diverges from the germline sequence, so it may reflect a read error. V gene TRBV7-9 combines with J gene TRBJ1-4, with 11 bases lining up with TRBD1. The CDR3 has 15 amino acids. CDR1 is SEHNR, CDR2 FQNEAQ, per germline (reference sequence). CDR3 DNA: TGTGCCAGCAGCCGGACAGGGGGCGCACGGGAAAAACTGTTTTTC. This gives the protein CASSRTGGAREKLFF.

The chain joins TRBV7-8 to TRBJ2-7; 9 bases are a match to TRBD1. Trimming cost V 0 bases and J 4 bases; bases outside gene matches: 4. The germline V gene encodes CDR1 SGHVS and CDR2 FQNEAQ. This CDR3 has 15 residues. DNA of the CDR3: TGTGCCAGCAGCTTAGCGACAGGGGGGGGGTACGAGCAGTACTTC. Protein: CASSLATGGGYEQYF.